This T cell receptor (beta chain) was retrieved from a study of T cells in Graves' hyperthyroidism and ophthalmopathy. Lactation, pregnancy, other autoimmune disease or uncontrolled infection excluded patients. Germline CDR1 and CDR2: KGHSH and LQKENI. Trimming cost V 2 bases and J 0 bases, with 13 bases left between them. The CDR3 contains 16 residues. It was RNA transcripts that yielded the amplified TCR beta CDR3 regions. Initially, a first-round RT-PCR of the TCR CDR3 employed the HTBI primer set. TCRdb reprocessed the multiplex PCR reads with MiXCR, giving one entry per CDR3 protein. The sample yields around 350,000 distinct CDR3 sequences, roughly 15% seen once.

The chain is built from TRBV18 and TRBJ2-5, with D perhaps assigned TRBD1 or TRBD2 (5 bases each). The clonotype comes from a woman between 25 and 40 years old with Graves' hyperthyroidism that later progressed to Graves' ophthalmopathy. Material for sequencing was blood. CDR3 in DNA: TGTGCCAGCTCACCATACGAGGGACCGTACCAAGAGACCCAGTACTTC. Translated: CASSPYEGPYQETQYF.